Listed here are 27 T cell receptor beta chains from one sample, sequenced in a study of CD8 T cells in Susac syndrome. Random hexamers served to reverse transcribe about 0.45 to 1 ug RNA. One entry per CDR3 protein results from TCRdb running MiXCR on the immunoSEQ multiplex PCR reads. The data contain about 210,000 distinct CDR3 sequences, 95% of them singletons. Sequencing input: CD4+ T cells from PBMCs. All receptors derive from a human donor with multiple sclerosis.

The chain couples TRBV15 to TRBJ2-1; weak D call: TRBD1 (7 bases). Germline CDR1 is LNHNV and CDR2 is YYDKDF (reference sequence). The CDR3 loop spans 16 amino acids. The V and J ends lost 1 base and 8 bases respectively, with 18 bases between them. CDR3 DNA: TGTGCCACCAGCAGAGGTAGTGCAGGGGGGAACGATGAGCAGTTCTTC. It is translated as CATSRGSAGGNDEQFF.

The rearrangement uses TRBV7-9 and TRBJ1-1, with D maybe TRBD1 (5 bases). V lost 5 bases to trimming and J lost 5 bases, with 24 bases between them. This CDR3 has 17 amino acids. Germline V gene data show CDR1 as SEHNR and CDR2 as FQNEAQ (reference sequence). The CDR3 sequence: CASSARPTSGSWTEAFF. The DNA of the CDR3 is TGTGCCAGCAGCGCTAGACCGACATCAGGGAGTTGGACTGAAGCTTTCTTT.

This clonotype was seen only once. The chain employs TRBV20-1 and TRBJ1-2, with D unresolved. CDR1 and CDR2 (germline): DFQATT, SNEGSKA (reference sequence). The CDR3 is made up of 15 amino acids. DNA for the CDR3: TGCAGACCCGTTGGACTAACGACCGCGCTTTATGGCTACACCTTC. As protein: CRPVGLTTALYGYTF.

As DNA, the CDR3 is TGTGCCAGCAGCCAAGACCAAAACAGGAACTATGGCTACACCTTC. This gives the protein CASSQDQNRNYGYTF. This chain uses TRBV3-1 with TRBJ1-2; D might be TRBD1 (5 bases). The CDR3 extends over 15 amino acids. Trimming removed 0 bases at V and 2 bases at J, with 10 bases between. In germline, CDR1 is LGHDT, CDR2 YNNKEL (reference sequence).

The rearrangement joins TRBV4-1 to TRBJ2-1; D gene uncertain. This CDR3 spans 14 amino acids. V gave up 3 bases and J gave up 13 bases, with 19 bases separating them. From germline, CDR1 is MGHRA and CDR2 YSYEKL. CDR3 coding DNA: TGCGCCAGCAGCCATGCAAACGTCCTGGCTGTACAGTTCTTC. This encodes CASSHANVLAVQFF.

The CDR3 sequence: CASSLPEALSLYNEQFF. In DNA form, the CDR3 reads TGTGCCAGCAGCCTACCCGAGGCGCTTAGCCTATACAATGAGCAGTTCTTC. The chain carries TRBV7-2 and TRBJ2-1; D gene unclear. V was clipped by 5 bases and J by 4 bases, with 21 bases between them. This CDR3 region has 17 residues. Per germline, CDR1 SGHTA and CDR2 FQGNSA.

This clonotype appeared once. The rearrangement joins TRBV10-2 to TRBJ1-6, with a possible D match to TRBD1 (5 bases). Germline V gives CDR1 WSHSY, CDR2 SAAADI. The CDR3 runs to 15 residues. V was cut by 7 bases and J by 13 bases, with 23 bases left in between. CDR3 in amino acids: CASNQNGTPRDPLHF. CDR3 DNA: TGCGCCAGCAACCAGAACGGGACGCCGCGGGATCCCCTCCACTTT.

The CDR3 nucleotides read TGTGCCAGTAGCGCCCAGGGCGGGACCACTGAAGCTTTCTTT. Amino acids: CASSAQGGTTEAFF. V and J are TRBV19 and TRBJ1-1; perhaps TRBD1 as D (5 bases). From germline, CDR1 is LNHDA and CDR2 SQIVND (reference sequence). The CDR3 is 14 amino acids. Trimming cost V 6 bases and J 4 bases, with 15 bases left between them.

The table lists this clonotype with a count of one. The chain employs TRBV24-1 and TRBJ2-3; no clear D gene. Trimming removed 3 bases from V and 2 bases from J, with 5 bases in between. Germline V gene sequence: CDR1 KGHDR, CDR2 SFDVKD. The CDR3 is 13 amino acids. The CDR3 DNA reads as TGTGCCACCAGTGATCACCACACAGATACGCAGTATTTT. This codes for CATSDHHTDTQYF.

In its sample, this clonotype was seen many times. Its ends do not fully match the called genes, so a read error is possible. V is TRBV5-1 and J is TRBJ1-2, with D uncertain. The germline gives CDR1 SGHRS, CDR2 YFSETQ. The CDR3 totals 13 residues. For the CDR3, the DNA is TGTGCCAGCAGTTTAGGTCAGAACTATGGCTACACCTTC. It yields the protein CASSLGQNYGYTF.

This chain uses TRBV7-9 with TRBJ1-1; D is undetermined. CDR3 length: 13 residues. The germline CDR1 and CDR2 sequences are SEHNR and FQNEAQ (reference sequence). The ends were cut back, 6 bases at V and 0 bases at J, with 8 bases in the middle. The CDR3 sequence is CASRVGMNTEAFF. For the CDR3, the DNA is TGTGCCAGCAGAGTCGGCATGAACACTGAAGCTTTCTTT.

This clonotype was seen just once. This chain connects TRBV20-1 to TRBJ2-7; no definite D call. This CDR3 has 11 amino acids. The V gene lost 4 bases and the J gene lost 1 base, with 5 bases spanning the gap. CDR1 and CDR2 from the germline V gene are DFQATT and SNEGSKA (reference sequence). For the CDR3, the DNA is TGCAGTGCTACAACATCCTACGAGCAGTACTTC. Protein: CSATTSYEQYF.

This chain joins TRBV12-3 or TRBV12-4 and TRBJ2-7; D unresolved. Trimming pared 2 bases from V and 5 bases from J, leaving 10 bases between. The CDR3 is 13 amino acids. CDR3 amino acids: CASSLFHPDEQYF. The DNA for the CDR3 is TGTGCCAGCAGTTTATTTCATCCCGACGAGCAGTACTTC.

The CDR3 spells CSATTSVSSYNEQFF. CDR3 nucleotide sequence: TGCAGTGCTACCACTAGCGTGAGCTCCTACAATGAGCAGTTCTTC. The chain is built from TRBV20-1 and TRBJ2-1, with TRBD2 matching over 7 bases. With V trimmed by 4 bases and J by 0 bases, 6 bases remained unmatched. Germline values: CDR1 DFQATT, CDR2 SNEGSKA (reference sequence). The CDR3 contains 15 residues.

The CDR3 DNA reads TGTGCCAGCATATGGGACAGCACAGATACGCAGTATTTT. It codes for CASIWDSTDTQYF. The J gene is TRBJ2-3, the V gene TRBV2; D may match TRBD1 or TRBD2 (5 bases each). Germline V gene sequence: CDR1 SNHLY, CDR2 FYNNEI. The CDR3 has 13 residues. With 7 bases removed from V and 0 bases from J, the gap between germline ends came to 8 bases.

J is TRBJ2-7 and V is TRBV5-1; D remains unclear. The V end lost 1 base, the J end lost 0 bases, and 17 bases lay between the germline ends. The CDR3 extends over 17 amino acids. Germline CDR1 SGHRS, CDR2 YFSETQ. For the CDR3, the DNA is TGCGCCAGCAGCTTGCAGGTGGGCCGTACGAGCTCCTACGAGCAGTACTTC. Amino acid sequence: CASSLQVGRTSSYEQYF.

The chain combines TRBV28 with TRBJ1-1; a weak D match, TRBD1 (5 bases). Germline CDR1 reads MDHEN; CDR2 reads SYDVKM. Deletions cut 6 bases from V and 6 bases from J, with 11 bases between. The CDR3 totals 12 residues. The CDR3 DNA sequence: TGTGCCAGCAGCCCAGGGTACGCTGAAGCTTTCTTT. It specifies CASSPGYAEAFF.

This chain links TRBV25-1 with TRBJ2-7; a possible D gene is TRBD2 (6 bases). The CDR3 runs 14 residues. CDR1 and CDR2 from the germline V gene are MGHDK and SYGVNS. V lost 0 bases to trimming and J lost 6 bases, with 12 bases between them. In DNA, the CDR3 is TGTGCCAGCAGTGAATATAGCCTCGGGGGCGAGCAGTACTTC. Its translation: CASSEYSLGGEQYF.

The V and J genes are TRBV29-1 and TRBJ1-1; TRBD1 matches at 7 bases. The trim removed 6 bases at V and 4 bases at J, leaving 5 bases unmatched. From germline, CDR1 is SQVTM and CDR2 ANQGSEA. This CDR3 has 12 amino acids. The chain's CDR3 is CSVQQGPTEAFF. The CDR3 coding sequence is TGCAGCGTCCAACAGGGGCCCACTGAAGCTTTCTTT.

The V call is TRBV15, the J call TRBJ2-7, with D possibly called TRBD1 or TRBD2 (5 bases each). This CDR3 has 13 amino acids. V was pared by 3 bases and J by 7 bases, with 13 bases between. Germline V gene data show CDR1 as LNHNV and CDR2 as YYDKDF (reference sequence). In DNA form, the CDR3 reads TGTGCCACCAGCAGTGAGGGGTTCTCTGAGCAGTACTTC. As protein: CATSSEGFSEQYF.

The gene calls are TRBV5-6 and TRBJ2-1; 8 positions match TRBD2. V shed 4 bases and J 5 bases; nucleotides not matched to a gene: 8. The CDR3 covers 15 residues. Germline V gives CDR1 SGHDT, CDR2 YYEEEE. This chain's CDR3 is CASSLGLARHNEQFF. CDR3 in DNA: TGTGCCAGCAGCCTAGGACTAGCCCGACACAATGAGCAGTTCTTC.

This chain links TRBV11-2 with TRBJ2-1; 12 nucleotides align to TRBD1. V was pared by 5 bases and J by 5 bases, with 7 bases of the junction left unmatched. The CDR3 totals 16 residues. Germline CDR1 and CDR2: SGHAT and FQNNGV. CDR3 coding DNA: TGTGCCAGCAGCCCGCGGGGACAGGGGGCGAACAATGAGCAGTTCTTC. This gives the protein CASSPRGQGANNEQFF.

This sequence joins TRBV20-1 and TRBJ2-7; 16 nucleotides align to TRBD2. CDR3 size: 17 residues. V lost 2 bases, J lost 4 bases, and 8 bases stayed unmatched. Germline CDR1 DFQATT, CDR2 SNEGSKA (reference sequence). The CDR3 DNA reads TGCAGTGCTAGATCTTCGGGACTAGCGGGAGGGCTGTACGAGCAGTACTTC. Encoded protein: CSARSSGLAGGLYEQYF.

The chain recombines TRBV20-1 with TRBJ1-1; the D is unclear. Germline CDR1 and CDR2: DFQATT and SNEGSKA (reference sequence). The CDR3 is 13 residues long. V dropped 3 bases and J dropped 4 bases, with 12 bases sitting between them. The CDR3 coding sequence is TGCAGTGCTAGTTGGAGGGTTCTCACTGAAGCTTTCTTT. Translating it yields CSASWRVLTEAFF.

The chain recombines TRBV27 with TRBJ2-1; 10 bases are shared with TRBD2. The CDR3 is 13 residues long. Trimming removed 9 bases from V and 4 bases from J; junction bases left unmatched: 3. Germline values: CDR1 MNHEY, CDR2 SMNVEV (reference sequence). The CDR3 DNA reads as TGTGCCAGTAGGACTAGCGGTTACAATGAGCAGTTCTTC. This encodes CASRTSGYNEQFF.

The V call is TRBV30, the J call TRBJ1-1; maybe TRBD1 (6 bases). The V end was cut by 7 bases, the J end by 2 bases, with 14 bases between. This CDR3 comprises 13 residues. CDR1 is GTSNPN, CDR2 SVGIG, per germline (reference sequence). As DNA, the CDR3 is TGTGCCTCTACCGAGACAGGTAACACTGAAGCTTTCTTT. As protein: CASTETGNTEAFF.

The chain is built from TRBV20-1 and TRBJ2-7; tentatively, D is TRBD1 (6 bases). This CDR3 is built from 15 residues. V lost 4 bases and J lost 5, with 21 bases in between. The germline V gene encodes CDR1 DFQATT and CDR2 SNEGSKA (reference sequence). Written as DNA, the CDR3 is TGCAGTGCTATCTTTACGGGACAAATTGTCCACGAGCAGTACTTC. Translation: CSAIFTGQIVHEQYF.